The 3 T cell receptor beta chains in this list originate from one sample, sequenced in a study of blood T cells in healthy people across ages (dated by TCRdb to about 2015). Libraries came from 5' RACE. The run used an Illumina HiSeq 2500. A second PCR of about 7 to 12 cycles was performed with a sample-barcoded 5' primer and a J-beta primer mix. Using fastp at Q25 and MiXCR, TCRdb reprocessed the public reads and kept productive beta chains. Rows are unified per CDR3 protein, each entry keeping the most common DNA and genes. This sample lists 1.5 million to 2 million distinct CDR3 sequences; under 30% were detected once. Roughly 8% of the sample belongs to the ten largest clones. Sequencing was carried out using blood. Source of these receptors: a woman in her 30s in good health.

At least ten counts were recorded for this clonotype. DNA for the CDR3: TGCAGCGTTGAAGTTTGGAGGACAGGGGTAAGGAACTACGAGCAGTACTTC. This sequence encodes CSVEVWRTGVRNYEQYF. The chain is built from TRBV29-1 and TRBJ2-7, with 9 bases identical to TRBD1. This CDR3 contains 17 residues. The V gene end was trimmed by 1 base and the J gene end by 3 bases; junction bases not matched to a gene: 13. Germline V CDR1 and CDR2: SQVTM, ANQGSEA.

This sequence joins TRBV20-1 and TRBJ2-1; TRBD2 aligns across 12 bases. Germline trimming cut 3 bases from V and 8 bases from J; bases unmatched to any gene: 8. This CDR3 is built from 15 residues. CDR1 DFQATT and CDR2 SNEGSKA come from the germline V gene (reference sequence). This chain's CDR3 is CSASRTSGIRDEQFF. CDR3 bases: TGCAGTGCTAGCCGGACTAGCGGGATCCGCGATGAGCAGTTCTTC.

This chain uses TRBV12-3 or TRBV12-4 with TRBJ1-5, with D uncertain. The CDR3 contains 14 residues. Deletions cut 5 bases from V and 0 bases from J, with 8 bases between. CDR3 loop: CASSRRHSNQPQHF. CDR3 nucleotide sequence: TGTGCCAGCAGTCGACGGCATAGCAATCAGCCCCAGCATTTT.